This TCR beta chain was captured by sequencing in a study of T cells in Graves' hyperthyroidism and ophthalmopathy. Study-wide results and caveats: The model anticipated ophthalmopathy a median about 6.5 months pre-onset.

A Clinical Activity Score of at least 3, a NOSPECS grade of at least 4 and a duration under 3 months were recorded in the ophthalmopathy patients. In making diagnoses, clinical symptoms, serum thyroxine and TRAb, thyroid ultrasound and orbital computed tomography were all used. TCR beta CDR3 regions were amplified from RNA. The TCR CDR3 was amplified in a first-round RT-PCR using the HTBI primer set. TCRdb analysed the multiplex PCR reads with MiXCR anew, one entry per CDR3 protein. The sample holds about 520,000 distinct CDR3 sequences, around 22% seen once. This CDR3 is 12 amino acids long. The germline V and J ends were trimmed by 6 bases and 5 bases, with 10 bases remaining between them. This clonotype was found many times. Its antigen remains unknown.

The receptor was isolated from a woman in her 30s with Graves' ophthalmopathy. The sample taken for sequencing was blood. V is TRBV12-3 or TRBV12-4 and J is TRBJ2-5; tentatively, D is TRBD2 (5 bases). CDR3 loop: CASSRGMETQYF. The CDR3 nucleotides read TGTGCCAGCAGCCGAGGGATGGAGACCCAGTACTTC.